The 28 T cell receptor beta chains reported below all come from one sample, sequenced in a study of CD8 T cells in Susac syndrome. It was with random hexamers that 0.5 to 1 ug RNA was reverse transcribed. Each CDR3 protein gets one entry after TCRdb re-called the immunoSEQ multiplex PCR reads with MiXCR. This table has 200,000 to 300,000 distinct CDR3 sequences, about 95% appearing once. Sample: CD4+ T cells from PBMCs. The receptors here all came from a human donor with Susac syndrome.

The J gene is TRBJ1-5, the V gene TRBV7-6; no definite D call. V was pared by 0 bases and J by 4 bases, with 10 bases between. The CDR3 is 15 residues long. Germline values: CDR1 SGHVS, CDR2 FNYEAQ. The CDR3 loop reads CASSLASGLNQPQHF. In nucleotides, the CDR3 is TGTGCCAGCAGCTTAGCCTCTGGGCTTAATCAGCCCCAGCATTTT.

The CDR3 nucleotides read TGTGCCAGCTCACGTACACGGGACAGAGTTAGCAATGAGCAGTTCTTC. Protein sequence: CASSRTRDRVSNEQFF. The chain employs TRBV18 and TRBJ2-1, with 7 bases matching TRBD1. Germline V gene lookup returns CDR1 KGHSH and CDR2 LQKENI. J lost 6 bases, V lost 4 bases, and 12 bases had no gene match. This CDR3 spans 16 amino acids.

This rearrangement joins TRBV7-9 to TRBJ1-4; D is possibly TRBD1 (5 bases). CDR1 SEHNR and CDR2 FQNEAQ come from the germline V gene (reference sequence). This CDR3 spans 16 amino acids. V was trimmed by 5 bases and J by 0 bases, leaving 13 bases between them. The CDR3, as DNA: TGTGCCAGCAGCCCCGGGGCAGCCTCAACTAATGAAAAACTGTTTTTT. Residues: CASSPGAASTNEKLFF.

This clonotype has just one count. This chain joins TRBV29-1 and TRBJ1-2; D not certain. Germline assignment: CDR1 SQVTM and CDR2 ANQGSEA. The V end was cut by 6 bases, the J end by 8 bases, with 7 bases between. The CDR3 sequence is 9 residues long. CDR3 sequence (DNA): TGCAGCGTCTCGGGCGGCTACACCTTC. Its translation: CSVSGGYTF. Together with reference TRBV29-1 and TRBJ1-2, the CDR3 gives the full variable domain: SAVISQKPSRDICQRGTSLTIQCQVDSQVTMMFWYRQQPGQSLTLIATANQGSEATYESGFVIDKFPISRPNLTFSTLTVSNMSPEDSSIYLCSVSGGYTFGSGTRLTVV.

This clonotype was observed once. The gene calls are TRBV29-1 and TRBJ2-1; 13 bases map to TRBD2. Losses at the gene ends were 7 bases for V and 8 bases for J; bases not matched to a gene: 5. Germline V gene lookup returns CDR1 SQVTM and CDR2 ANQGSEA. CDR3 size: 13 residues. CDR3 DNA: TGCAGCGGGACTAGCGGGAGTCGGGATGAGCAGTTCTTC. This gives the protein CSGTSGSRDEQFF.

The chain couples TRBV6-2 or TRBV6-3 to TRBJ2-1; D gene ambiguous. The CDR3 covers 16 residues. Looked up from germline, CDR1 is MNHEY and CDR2 is SVGEGT. V lost 6 bases and J 0 bases, leaving 15 bases between the germline ends. As DNA, the CDR3 is TGTGCCAGCAGCCTCTTTAGCCACAGCTCCTACAATGAGCAGTTCTTC. This gives the protein CASSLFSHSSYNEQFF.

CDR3: CALQGGETQYF. CDR3 bases: TGTGCCTTACAGGGGGGGGAGACCCAGTACTTC. The chain is built from TRBV2 and TRBJ2-5, with a weak D call TRBD1 (8 bases). There are 11 residues in the CDR3. Germline-derived CDR1 and CDR2 are SNHLY and FYNNEI. V was clipped by 11 bases and J by 5 bases, with 12 bases between them. The whole variable domain, filled in from reference TRBV2 and TRBJ2-5, reads EPEVTQTPSHQVTQMGQEVILRCVPISNHLYFYWYRQILGQKVEFLVSFYNNEISEKSEIFDDQFSVERPDGSNFTLKIRSTKLEDSAMYFCALQGGETQYFGPGTRLLVL.

The J gene is TRBJ2-6, the V gene TRBV30, with no clear D. Germline V gene data show CDR1 as GTSNPN and CDR2 as SVGIG (reference sequence). Deletions cut 3 bases from V and 0 bases from J, with 3 bases between. The CDR3 has 13 residues. CDR3 DNA: TGTGCCTGGAGCCACTCTGGGGCCAACGTCCTGACTTTC. Its translation: CAWSHSGANVLTF.

CDR3 region: CASSRGQGLSNEQFF. The CDR3 DNA is TGTGCCAGCAGCCGCGGACAGGGGTTGAGCAATGAGCAGTTCTTC. This chain links TRBV5-4 with TRBJ2-1, with 9 bases matching TRBD1. Per germline, CDR1 SGHNT and CDR2 YYREEE (reference sequence). This CDR3 is built from 15 residues. V lost 4 bases and J lost 6; bases outside the gene matches: 8. Full variable domain (missing parts from reference TRBV5-4 and TRBJ2-1): ETGVTQSPTHLIKTRGQQVTLRCSSQSGHNTVSWYQQALGQGPQFIFQYYREEENGRGNFPPRFSGLQFPNYSSELNVNALELDDSALYLCASSRGQGLSNEQFFGPGTRLTVL.

V and J are TRBV5-1 and TRBJ2-3; weak D call: TRBD2 (5 bases). This CDR3 has 14 amino acids. Germline V gives CDR1 SGHRS, CDR2 YFSETQ. The V end lost 4 bases, the J end lost 3 bases, and 12 bases lay between the germline ends. CDR3 nucleotide sequence: TGCGCCAGCAGCATCCGGGAAAGGACAGATACGCAGTATTTT. It translates to CASSIRERTDTQYF.

This sequence joins TRBV10-3 and TRBJ2-7, with D possibly matching TRBD1 (6 bases). V was shortened by 6 bases and J by 0 bases, with 9 bases between the two germline ends. Germline-derived CDR1 and CDR2 are ENHRY and SYGVKD. The CDR3 consists of 13 residues. The CDR3 loop is CAISLDSSYEQYF. DNA of the CDR3: TGTGCCATCAGCTTGGACAGCTCCTACGAGCAGTACTTC.

J is TRBJ2-2 and V is TRBV20-1; perhaps TRBD1 as D (6 bases). Trimming removed 6 bases from V and 1 base from J, with 18 bases in between. This CDR3 comprises 16 residues. Per germline, CDR1 DFQATT and CDR2 SNEGSKA (reference sequence). The CDR3 coding sequence is TGCAGTGCCGCGCCCGTGGGGGCGAGGAACACCGGGGAGCTGTTTTTT. It codes for CSAAPVGARNTGELFF.

The V call is TRBV28, the J call TRBJ2-2; a weak D match, TRBD1 (6 bases). This CDR3 spans 16 amino acids. CDR1 is MDHEN, CDR2 SYDVKM, per germline. V was clipped by 5 bases and J by 4 bases, with 17 bases between them. As DNA, the CDR3 is TGTGCCAGCAGTGCCAGACAGGCCGGACGCACCGGGGAGCTGTTTTTT. Translating it yields CASSARQAGRTGELFF.

The chain uses TRBV29-1 and TRBJ2-1; D gene uncertain. The CDR3 totals 12 residues. Trimming removed 4 bases at V and 2 bases at J, with 6 bases between. Looked up from germline, CDR1 is SQVTM and CDR2 is ANQGSEA. This CDR3 is CSVVYTYNEQFF. The CDR3 nucleotides read TGCAGCGTTGTCTACACCTACAATGAGCAGTTCTTC.

This chain joins TRBV5-1 and TRBJ1-1; no clear D. The CDR3 spans 14 residues. Trimming stripped 3 bases from V and 5 bases from J, with 14 bases between. Germline lookup yields CDR1 SGHRS and CDR2 YFSETQ. The CDR3, as DNA: TGCGCCAGCAGCTCGGACCGGGGTTTGACTGAAGCTTTCTTT. As protein: CASSSDRGLTEAFF.

This clonotype is a singleton in its sample. The chain links TRBV5-1 to TRBJ2-1, with a possible D match to TRBD2 (5 bases). This CDR3 has 14 residues. V lost 3 bases and J lost 7, with 14 bases in between. Germline lookup yields CDR1 SGHRS and CDR2 YFSETQ. CDR3 in amino acids: CASSSRTRGNEQFF. The CDR3 region has the DNA TGCGCCAGCAGCTCACGGACCCGAGGGAATGAGCAGTTCTTC.

V is TRBV18 and J is TRBJ1-4; tentatively, D is TRBD1 (5 bases). This CDR3 region has 14 residues. V lost 5 bases and J lost 0, with 7 bases in between. Germline CDR1 and CDR2: KGHSH and LQKENI. The CDR3 loop is CASSRTPTNEKLFF. The DNA for the CDR3 is TGTGCCAGCTCAAGGACACCAACTAATGAAAAACTGTTTTTT.

In nucleotides, the CDR3 is TGTGCCAGCAGCCAGAGAGGGAGCGGGGGAAGCTCCTACGAGCAGTACTTC. The encoded protein is CASSQRGSGGSSYEQYF. This chain connects TRBV4-2 to TRBJ2-7, with 8 bases lining up with TRBD2. The V gene's germline CDR1 is LGHNA and CDR2 YNFKEQ. The CDR3 runs 17 residues. V trimming: 3 bases; J trimming: 0 bases; junction bases outside the gene matches: 10.

The rearrangement links TRBV20-1 to TRBJ1-1; 8 positions agree with TRBD1. The CDR3 is 14 amino acids. J was trimmed by 0 bases and V by 3 bases; bases with no gene match: 3. In germline, CDR1 is DFQATT, CDR2 SNEGSKA (reference sequence). CDR3 residues: CSASQGAMNTEAFF. CDR3 in DNA: TGCAGTGCTAGCCAGGGGGCCATGAACACTGAAGCTTTCTTT.

V is TRBV6-5 and J is TRBJ2-1; 11 bases fit TRBD2. Germline V gene data show CDR1 as MNHEY and CDR2 as SVGAGI. This CDR3 is built from 15 residues. V was clipped by 5 bases and J by 5 bases; unmatched bases: 5. DNA of the CDR3: TGTGCCAGCAGTCGCGGACTAGCGGGTGACAATGAGCAGTTCTTC. Translated: CASSRGLAGDNEQFF.

CDR3 DNA sequence: TGTGCCAGCAGTTTATTGATCAGCAGCTCCTACGAGCAGTACTTC. This translates into CASSLLISSSYEQYF. J is TRBJ2-7 and V is TRBV28; no reliable D call. V lost 1 base to trimming and J lost 0 bases, with 10 bases between them. Per germline, CDR1 MDHEN and CDR2 SYDVKM. This CDR3 is built from 15 residues.

This clonotype was seen a single time. The V gene is TRBV20-1, the J gene TRBJ1-2, with D perhaps matching TRBD1 (5 bases). V lost 0 bases and J lost 0, with 8 bases in between. The CDR3 runs to 14 residues. Germline CDR1 and CDR2: DFQATT and SNEGSKA (reference sequence). The CDR3 coding sequence is TGCAGTGCTAGAGAGACAGTAACTAACTATGGCTACACCTTC. This sequence encodes CSARETVTNYGYTF.

This clonotype has a handful of counts. CDR3 protein: CASSQGVLETQYF. CDR3 coding DNA: TGCGCCAGCAGCCAAGGGGTTTTAGAGACCCAGTACTTC. The chain couples TRBV4-1 to TRBJ2-5; D is ambiguous. V shed 1 base and J shed 4 bases, with 7 bases lying between them. The CDR3 runs 13 residues. Germline loops: CDR1 MGHRA, CDR2 YSYEKL.

J is TRBJ2-2 and V is TRBV29-1, with D unclear. V was trimmed by 7 bases and J by 5 bases, leaving 14 bases between them. Germline lookup yields CDR1 SQVTM and CDR2 ANQGSEA. The CDR3 has 13 residues. This chain's CDR3 is CSGELVITGELFF. The CDR3 DNA sequence: TGCAGCGGCGAACTGGTGATAACCGGGGAGCTGTTTTTT.

The rearrangement links TRBV28 to TRBJ2-5, with D possibly called TRBD1 or TRBD2 (5 bases each). V dropped 3 bases and J dropped 5 bases, with 13 bases sitting between them. The length of the CDR3 is 14 residues. Germline-derived CDR1 and CDR2 are MDHEN and SYDVKM. CDR3: CASSFEGPSETQYF. The CDR3 DNA reads TGTGCCAGCAGTTTTGAGGGACCAAGTGAGACCCAGTACTTC.

The chain has TRBV30 and TRBJ2-7; D possibly corresponds to TRBD2 (5 bases). This CDR3 comprises 15 residues. V gave up 0 bases and J gave up 3 bases, with 15 bases separating them. Germline V gives CDR1 GTSNPN, CDR2 SVGIG (reference sequence). The CDR3 DNA sequence: TGTGCCTGGAGTGTACTACCTGGACTCGTCTACGAGCAGTACTTC. Translating gives CAWSVLPGLVYEQYF. The full variable domain, rest sourced from reference TRBV30 and TRBJ2-7, is SQTIHQWPATLVQPVGSPLSLECTVEGTSNPNLYWYRQAAGRGLQLLFYSVGIGQISSEVPQNLSASRPQDRQFILSSKKLLLSDSGFYLCAWSVLPGLVYEQYFGPGTRLTVT.

The chain carries TRBV18 and TRBJ2-6; no clear D. The V end was cut by 0 bases, the J end by 2 bases, with 8 bases between. Germline CDR1 is KGHSH and CDR2 is LQKENI. The CDR3 sequence is 16 residues long. CDR3 DNA: TGTGCCAGCTCACCACCTATTGGGCCTGGGGCCAACGTCCTGACTTTC. Residues: CASSPPIGPGANVLTF. The full variable domain, in which reference TRBV18 and TRBJ2-6 provide the parts outside the CDR3, is NAGVMQNPRHLVRRRGQEARLRCSPMKGHSHVYWYRQLPEEGLKFMVYLQKENIIDESGMPKERFSAEFPKEGPSILRIQQVVRGDSAAYFCASSPPIGPGANVLTFGAGSRLTVL.

This clonotype was detected only once. This sequence joins TRBV4-2 and TRBJ2-7; tentative D call: TRBD2 (5 bases). Germline CDR1 reads LGHNA; CDR2 reads YNFKEQ. This CDR3 contains 15 residues. The V gene lost 0 bases and the J gene lost 3 bases, with 12 bases spanning the gap. The CDR3 sequence is CASSQDRLGGYEQYF. Written as DNA, the CDR3 is TGTGCCAGCAGCCAAGACCGTCTAGGAGGCTACGAGCAGTACTTC.